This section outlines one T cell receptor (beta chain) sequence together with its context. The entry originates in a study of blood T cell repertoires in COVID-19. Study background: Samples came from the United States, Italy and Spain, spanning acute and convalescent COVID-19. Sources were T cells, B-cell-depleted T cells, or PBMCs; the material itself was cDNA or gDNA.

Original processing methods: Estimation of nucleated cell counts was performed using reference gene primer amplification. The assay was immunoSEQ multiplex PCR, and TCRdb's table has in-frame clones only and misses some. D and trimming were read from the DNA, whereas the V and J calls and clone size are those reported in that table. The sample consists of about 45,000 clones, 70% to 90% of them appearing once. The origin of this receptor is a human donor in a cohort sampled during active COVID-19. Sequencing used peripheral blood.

CDR3 sequence reads: CASSYSGRIHGELFF. The CDR3 DNA sequence: TGTGCCAGCAGTTACTCGGGCAGGATTCACGGGGAGCTGTTTTTT. The V gene is TRBV6-5, the J gene TRBJ2-2; D is undetermined. The CDR3 length is 15 residues. Germline V lookup: CDR1 MNHEY, CDR2 SVGAGI. V dropped 0 bases and J dropped 7 bases, with 12 bases sitting between them.